These T cell receptor beta chains were read from a single sample in a study of memory CD4+ T cells and cytomegalovirus serostatus. Sequencing used immunoSEQ multiplex PCR; TCRdb keeps in-frame clones, though not all of them. The data contain approximately 70,000 clones, roughly three quarters of them singletons. The sequenced material came from memory CD4+ T cells from blood. The receptors stem from an adult in good health and CMV-seropositive. CDR3s leave out the opening cysteine and the closing phenylalanine or tryptophan. Rows give clone size only sometimes, using once, few, many, or a class for an expanded clone.

size: .
length: 11
V: TRBV30
CDR3: AWNPGQSYGYT

size: .
length: 13
V: TRBV30
CDR3: AWSRQAPRTDTQY

size: .
length: 12
V: TRBV14
CDR3: ASSLGGRYNEQF

size: .
length: 14
V: TRBV15
CDR3: ATSNARQIAKNIQY

size: .
length: 11
V: TRBV6-6
CDR3: ASSSSSGEKLF

size: .
length: 15
V: TRBV7-8
CDR3: ASSSSPRGQGYQPQH

size: .
length: 11
V: TRBV29-1
CDR3: SVADRQITEAF

size: .
length: 11
V: TRBV5-1
CDR3: ASSFQVVVGYT

size: .
length: 14
V: TRBV18
CDR3: ASSQQGAGGNQPQH

size: few
length: 15
V: TRBV25-1
CDR3: ASSESPLKLSGNTIY

size: .
length: 12
V: TRBV28
CDR3: ASSSDRPTDTQY

size: once
length: 14
V: TRBV9
CDR3: ASSVGTGATNEKLF

size: .
length: 13
V: TRBV5-1
CDR3: ASSEQRPSGNTIY

size: .
length: 12
V: TRBV11-2
CDR3: ASSPDPYSYEQY

size: .
length: 12
V: TRBV7-3
CDR3: ASSSYAGDGGYT

size: few
length: 17
V: TRBV5-4
CDR3: ASSPGLAGVLRNTGELF

size: .
length: 13
V: TRBV5-4
CDR3: ASSGGVVTNYGYT

size: .
length: 13
V: TRBV5-1
CDR3: ASSLSGQSSYEQY

size: .
length: 11
V: TRBV18
CDR3: ASSPNGGDEQY

size: .
length: 13
V: TRBV11-3
CDR3: ASSPASGGTDTQY

size: .
length: 12
V: TRBV7-2
CDR3: ASSQGLGRETQY

size: .
length: 13
V: TRBV4-3
CDR3: ASSQRRWENYGYT

size: .
length: 13
V: TRBV4-2
CDR3: ASSPRDRGNSPLH

size: .
length: 11
V: TRBV6-4
CDR3: ASSLTGSWGYT

size: .
length: 12
V: TRBV9
CDR3: ASSVGPDRNTIY

size: .
length: 14
V: TRBV11-2
CDR3: ASSLPSGTYTGELF

size: .
length: 12
V: TRBV28
CDR3: ASQDVGGGYGYT